This TCR beta chain is drawn from a study of early T cells in non-severe SARS-CoV-2 infection. The wider study: Unpaired chains resulted from sequencing bulk RNA of unsorted whole blood. Points from the study as a whole: Matching with VDJdb favored anti-spike CD8 responses (missing private and CD4 specificities).

As regards this clonotype: Its antigen remains unidentified.

TCRdb re-called the 5' RACE reads through MiXCR, storing one row per CDR3 protein. The sample yields 100,000 to 120,000 distinct CDR3 sequences, over 10% seen once. What was sequenced was whole blood. This TCR came from an adult who was a healthcare worker with PCR-confirmed SARS-CoV-2 infection or an uninfected control (not recorded which).

CDR3 DNA: TGCAGCGCGTTGGAGGGGACCCTGAACACTGAAGCTTTCTTT. As protein: CSALEGTLNTEAFF. The chain links TRBV29-1 to TRBJ1-1; tentative D call: TRBD1 (5 bases). The V gene's germline CDR1 is SQVTM and CDR2 ANQGSEA. The CDR3 is 14 residues long. V was pared by 7 bases and J by 0 bases, with 15 bases between.